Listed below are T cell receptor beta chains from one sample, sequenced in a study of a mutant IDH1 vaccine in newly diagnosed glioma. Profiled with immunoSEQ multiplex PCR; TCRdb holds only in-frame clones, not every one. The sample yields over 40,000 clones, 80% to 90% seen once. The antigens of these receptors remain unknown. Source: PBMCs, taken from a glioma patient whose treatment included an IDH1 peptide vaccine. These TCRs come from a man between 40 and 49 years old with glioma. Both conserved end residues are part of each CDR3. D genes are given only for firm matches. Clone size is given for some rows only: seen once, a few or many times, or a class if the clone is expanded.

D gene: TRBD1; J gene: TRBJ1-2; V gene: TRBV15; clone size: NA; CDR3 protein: CATSRESAGQPFNGYTF; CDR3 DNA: TGTGCCACCAGCAGGGAAAGCGCGGGACAGCCCTTTAATGGCTACACCTTC
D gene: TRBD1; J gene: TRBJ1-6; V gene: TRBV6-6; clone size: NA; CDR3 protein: CASSTPTGASRSPLHF; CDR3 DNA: TGTGCCAGCAGTACCCCAACAGGGGCCTCCCGGTCACCCCTCCACTTT
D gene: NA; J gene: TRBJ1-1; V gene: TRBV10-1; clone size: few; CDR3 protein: CASSESISQGTEAFF; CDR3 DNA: TGCGCCAGCAGTGAGTCGATCTCGCAGGGCACTGAAGCTTTCTTT
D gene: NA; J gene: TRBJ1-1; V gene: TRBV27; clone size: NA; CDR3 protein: CASSLGGLTEAFF; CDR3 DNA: TGTGCCAGCAGTTTAGGGGGGCTTACTGAAGCTTTCTTT
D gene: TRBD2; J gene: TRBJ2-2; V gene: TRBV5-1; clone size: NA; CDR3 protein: CASSSWVAGNTGELFF; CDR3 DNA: TGCGCCAGCAGCTCTTGGGTAGCGGGTAACACCGGGGAGCTGTTTTTT
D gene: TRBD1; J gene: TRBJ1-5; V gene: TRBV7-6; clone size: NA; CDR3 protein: CASSTGQRDQPQHF; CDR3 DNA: TGTGCCAGCAGCACGGGACAGAGAGATCAGCCCCAGCATTTT
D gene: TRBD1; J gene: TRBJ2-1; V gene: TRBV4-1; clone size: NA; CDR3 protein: CASSVSGQRLYNEQFF; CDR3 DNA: TGCGCCAGCAGCGTTTCGGGACAGCGACTATACAATGAGCAGTTCTTC
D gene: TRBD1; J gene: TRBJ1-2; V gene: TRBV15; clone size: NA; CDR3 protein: CATSRRDSATANYGYTF; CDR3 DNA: TGTGCCACCAGCAGAAGGGACAGCGCCACAGCTAACTATGGCTACACCTTC
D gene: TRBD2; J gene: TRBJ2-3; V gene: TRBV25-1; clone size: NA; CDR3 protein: CASSGSRGAASPDTQYF; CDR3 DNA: TGTGCCAGCAGTGGGTCGCGGGGGGCCGCTTCCCCAGATACGCAGTATTTT
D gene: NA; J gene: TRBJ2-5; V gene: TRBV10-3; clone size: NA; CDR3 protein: CAISAQGWETQYF; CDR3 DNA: TGTGCCATCAGTGCTCAGGGGTGGGAGACCCAGTACTTC
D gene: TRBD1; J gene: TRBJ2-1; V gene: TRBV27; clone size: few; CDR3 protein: CASRERQGWYNEQFF; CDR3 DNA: TGTGCCAGCAGAGAACGACAGGGGTGGTACAATGAGCAGTTCTTC
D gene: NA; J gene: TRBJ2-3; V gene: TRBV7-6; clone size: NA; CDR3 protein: CASSLVHDTQYF; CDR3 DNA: TGTGCCAGCAGCTTAGTTCACGATACGCAGTATTTT
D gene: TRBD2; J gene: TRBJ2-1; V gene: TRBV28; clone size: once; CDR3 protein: CASSLGLAGHWFF; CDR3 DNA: TGTGCCAGCAGTTTAGGACTAGCGGGTCACTGGTTCTTC
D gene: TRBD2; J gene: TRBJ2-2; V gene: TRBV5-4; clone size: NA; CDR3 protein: CASSPGGAGGTGELFF; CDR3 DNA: TGTGCCAGCAGCCCCGGCGGTGCGGGGGGCACCGGGGAGCTGTTTTTT
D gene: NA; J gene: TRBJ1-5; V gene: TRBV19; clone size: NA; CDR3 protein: CASSRDSVNQPQHF; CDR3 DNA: TGTGCCAGTAGTCGCGACAGCGTCAATCAGCCCCAGCATTTT
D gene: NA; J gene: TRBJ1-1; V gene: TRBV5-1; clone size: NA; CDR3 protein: CASSLAGITEAFF; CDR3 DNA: TGCGCCAGCAGCTTGGCAGGGATCACTGAAGCTTTCTTT
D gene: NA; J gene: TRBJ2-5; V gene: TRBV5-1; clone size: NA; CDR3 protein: CASSLGQRQETQYF; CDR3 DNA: TGCGCCAGCAGCTTGGGTCAAAGACAAGAGACCCAGTACTTC
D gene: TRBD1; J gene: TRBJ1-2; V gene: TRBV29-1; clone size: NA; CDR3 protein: CSVEGQENYGYTF; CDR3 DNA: TGCAGCGTCGAGGGACAGGAGAACTATGGCTACACCTTC
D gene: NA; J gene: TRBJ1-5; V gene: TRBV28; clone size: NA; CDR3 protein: CASSFNRLGSTSNQPQHF; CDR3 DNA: TGTGCCAGCAGTTTCAACAGATTAGGGTCGACGAGCAATCAGCCCCAGCATTTT
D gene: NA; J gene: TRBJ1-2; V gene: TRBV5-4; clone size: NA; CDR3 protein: CASSPPEGEGGYTF; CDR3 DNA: TGTGCCAGCAGCCCCCCCGAGGGGGAGGGTGGCTACACCTTC
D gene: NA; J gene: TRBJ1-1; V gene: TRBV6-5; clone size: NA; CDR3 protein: CASRDMKGGYEAFF; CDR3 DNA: TGTGCCAGCAGAGACATGAAGGGGGGCTACGAAGCTTTCTTT
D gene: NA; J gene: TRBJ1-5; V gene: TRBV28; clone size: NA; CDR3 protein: CASSFRQHNQPQHF; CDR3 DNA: TGTGCCAGCAGTTTTCGGCAGCACAATCAGCCCCAGCATTTT
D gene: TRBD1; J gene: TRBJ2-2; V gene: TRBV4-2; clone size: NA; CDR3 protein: CASSLYIGTDNTGELFF; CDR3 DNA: TGTGCCAGCAGCCTTTATATTGGGACAGATAACACCGGGGAGCTGTTTTTT
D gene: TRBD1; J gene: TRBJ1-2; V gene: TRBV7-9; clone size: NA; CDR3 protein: CASSLGDRKNYGYTF; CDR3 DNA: TGTGCCAGCAGCTTAGGGGACAGAAAGAACTATGGCTACACCTTC
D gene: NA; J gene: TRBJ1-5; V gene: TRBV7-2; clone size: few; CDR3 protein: CASSLGQVAPWPQHF; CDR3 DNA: TGTGCCAGCAGCTTAGGCCAGGTCGCACCCTGGCCCCAGCATTTT
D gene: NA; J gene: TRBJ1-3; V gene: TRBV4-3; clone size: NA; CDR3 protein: CASSRSWTAGNTIYF; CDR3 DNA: TGCGCCAGCAGCCGATCCTGGACAGCTGGAAACACCATATATTTT
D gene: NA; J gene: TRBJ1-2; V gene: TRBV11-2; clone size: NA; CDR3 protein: CASSLVNSNYGYTF; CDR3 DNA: TGTGCCAGCAGCTTAGTGAACTCTAACTATGGCTACACCTTC
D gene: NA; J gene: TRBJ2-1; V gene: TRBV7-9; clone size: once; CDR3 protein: CASSLFGTWQFF; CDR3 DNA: TGTGCCAGCAGCTTATTCGGGACTTGGCAGTTCTTC
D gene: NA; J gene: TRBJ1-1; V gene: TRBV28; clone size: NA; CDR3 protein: CASTSNTEAFF; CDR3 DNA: TGTGCCAGCACCTCAAACACTGAAGCTTTCTTT
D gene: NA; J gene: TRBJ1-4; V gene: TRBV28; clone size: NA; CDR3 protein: CASTQTQGTANEKLFF; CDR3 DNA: TGTGCCAGCACCCAAACACAGGGTACCGCTAATGAAAAACTGTTTTTT
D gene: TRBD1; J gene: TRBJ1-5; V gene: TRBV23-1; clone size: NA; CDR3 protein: CASSWGDRGNQPQHF; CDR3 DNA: TGCGCCAGCAGTTGGGGGGACAGGGGTAATCAGCCCCAGCATTTT
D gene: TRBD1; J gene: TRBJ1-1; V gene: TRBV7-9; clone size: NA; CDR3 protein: CASSSLTGDTEAFF; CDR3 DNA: TGTGCCAGCAGCTCCCTGACAGGGGACACTGAAGCTTTCTTT
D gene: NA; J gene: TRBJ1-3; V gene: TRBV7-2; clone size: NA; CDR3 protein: CASLKSSSGNTIYF; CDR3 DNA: TGTGCCAGCTTGAAATCTTCCTCTGGAAACACCATATATTTT
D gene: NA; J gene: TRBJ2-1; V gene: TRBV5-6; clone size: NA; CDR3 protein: CASSLVDEQFF; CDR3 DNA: TGTGCCAGCAGCTTGGTGGATGAGCAGTTCTTC
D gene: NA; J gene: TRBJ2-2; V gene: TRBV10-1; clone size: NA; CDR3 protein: CATRRGTGELFF; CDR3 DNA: TGCGCCACCAGAAGAGGCACCGGGGAGCTGTTTTTT
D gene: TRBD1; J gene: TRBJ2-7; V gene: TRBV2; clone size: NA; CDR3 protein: CASSQGTGGPYEQYF; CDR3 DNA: TGTGCCAGCAGCCAGGGGACAGGGGGCCCCTACGAGCAGTACTTC
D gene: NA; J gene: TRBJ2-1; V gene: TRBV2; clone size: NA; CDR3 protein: CASKLDSYNEQFF; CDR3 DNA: TGTGCCAGCAAGCTCGACTCCTACAATGAGCAGTTCTTC
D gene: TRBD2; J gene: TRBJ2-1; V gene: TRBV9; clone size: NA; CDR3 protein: CASSVASTSGNEQFF; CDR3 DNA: TGTGCCAGCAGCGTAGCGAGTACTAGCGGCAATGAGCAGTTCTTC
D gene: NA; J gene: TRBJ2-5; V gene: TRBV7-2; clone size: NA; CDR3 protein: CASSLGGHQETQYF; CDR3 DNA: TGTGCCAGCAGCTTGGGCGGGCACCAAGAGACCCAGTACTTC
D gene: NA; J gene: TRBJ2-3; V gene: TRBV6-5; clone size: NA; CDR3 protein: CASKRGITDTQYF; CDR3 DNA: TGTGCCAGCAAGCGAGGGATAACCGATACGCAGTATTTT
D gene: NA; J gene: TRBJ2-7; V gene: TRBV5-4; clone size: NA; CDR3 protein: CASSSESRQVYEQYF; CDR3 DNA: TGTGCCAGCAGCTCCGAGTCGCGCCAAGTCTACGAGCAGTACTTC
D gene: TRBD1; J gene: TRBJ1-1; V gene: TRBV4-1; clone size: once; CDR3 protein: CASSQDRGQLNTEAFF; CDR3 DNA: TGCGCCAGCAGCCAAGATAGGGGGCAGTTGAACACTGAAGCTTTCTTT
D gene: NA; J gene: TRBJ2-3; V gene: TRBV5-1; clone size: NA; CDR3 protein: CASSLEGRVVTDTQYF; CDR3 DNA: TGCGCCAGCAGCTTGGAAGGCAGGGTAGTAACAGATACGCAGTATTTT
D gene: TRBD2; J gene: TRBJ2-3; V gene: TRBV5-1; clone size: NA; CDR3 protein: CASSLTGGLADTQYF; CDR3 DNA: TGCGCCAGCAGTCTAACGGGGGGGCTTGCAGATACGCAGTATTTT
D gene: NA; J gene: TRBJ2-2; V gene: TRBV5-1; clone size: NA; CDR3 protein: CASSYGSRAGNTGELFF; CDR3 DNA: TGCGCCAGCAGCTACGGGTCGAGGGCAGGGAACACCGGGGAGCTGTTTTTT
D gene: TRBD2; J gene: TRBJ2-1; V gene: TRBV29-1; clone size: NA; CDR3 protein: CSVQTSGRYEQFF; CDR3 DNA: TGCAGCGTTCAAACTAGCGGGAGGTATGAGCAGTTCTTC
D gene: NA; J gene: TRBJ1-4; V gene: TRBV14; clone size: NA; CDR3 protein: CASSQGAGSYHEKLFF; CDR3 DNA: TGTGCCAGCAGCCAAGGGGCAGGGAGCTATCATGAAAAACTGTTTTTT
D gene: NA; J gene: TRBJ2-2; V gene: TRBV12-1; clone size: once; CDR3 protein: CASHLTIRERTNTGELFF; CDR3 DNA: TGTGCCAGCCACCTGACTATCAGGGAGCGAACGAACACCGGGGAGCTGTTTTTT
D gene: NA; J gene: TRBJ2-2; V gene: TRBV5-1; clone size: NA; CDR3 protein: CASSLATSGELFF; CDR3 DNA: TGCGCCAGCAGCTTGGCTACATCCGGGGAGCTGTTTTTT
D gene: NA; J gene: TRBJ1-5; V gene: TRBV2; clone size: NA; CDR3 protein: CASNLEVGQPQHF; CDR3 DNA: TGTGCCAGCAATTTGGAGGTTGGCCAGCCCCAGCATTTT
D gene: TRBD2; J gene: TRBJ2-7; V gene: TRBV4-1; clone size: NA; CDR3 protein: CASSQDRPSGRAHQTYEQYF; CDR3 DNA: TGCGCCAGCAGCCAAGATCGGCCTAGCGGGAGGGCGCACCAAACCTACGAGCAGTACTTC
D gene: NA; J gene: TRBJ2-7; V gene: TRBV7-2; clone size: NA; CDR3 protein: CASSLDPRDYEQYF; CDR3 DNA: TGTGCCAGCAGCTTAGATCCCAGGGACTACGAGCAGTACTTC